A single T cell receptor beta chain is shown here with its context. Libraries were prepared by immunoSEQ multiplex PCR; TCRdb keeps only in-frame clonotypes and omits some of them. This sample carries 150,000 or so clones, more than 85% of them seen once, and the ten largest clones take around 1.2%. This entry comes from a study of blood T cell repertoires in COVID-19. Study background: Nucleic acid was either cDNA or gDNA, and it came from T cells, B-cell-depleted T cells, or PBMCs.

V was clipped by 5 bases and J by 0 bases; unmatched bases: 14. CDR1 is SNHLY and CDR2 is FYNNEI in the germline V gene. There are 19 residues in the CDR3. Everyone who took part was about 18 to 90 years old, and they came from 20 to 25 US areas. Participant reports of clinical history set cohort assignment. V gene TRBV2 combines with J gene TRBJ2-3; 10 nucleotides line up with TRBD1. Input material: PBMCs or T cells enriched from blood (not recorded which). The source of this sequence is a human donor with acute COVID-19. The donor label of this sample is uncertain. CDR3 nucleotides: TGTGCCAGCAGTTTCCCGGGACAGGGGTGGCCCGCTAGCACAGATACGCAGTATTTT. It is translated as CASSFPGQGWPASTDTQYF.